The next 20 T cell receptor beta chains were all read from a single sample in a study of blood T cell repertoires in COVID-19 (dated by TCRdb to 2020 to 2022). The library was built by means of the immunoSEQ multiplex PCR assay. This is the immuneACCESS table as TCRdb keeps it, with only in-frame sequences that have V and J called. A part of the clones is gone; compared with another copy, unresolved V genes explain less than half, and the rest is unexplained. The sample table holds over 85,000 clones, of which under 85% were seen once. Of the sample, roughly 3.2% is held by the ten largest clones. The specimen sequenced was peripheral blood. The receptors here all came from a woman aged 80 or older with COVID-19, enrolled during active disease.

V gene TRBV4-1 combines with J gene TRBJ2-1; 9 bases fit TRBD2. V lost 0 bases and J lost 4; bases outside the gene matches: 7. Per the germline V gene, CDR1 is MGHRA and CDR2 is YSYEKL. The CDR3 covers 17 residues. This CDR3 reads CASSQDSASGKYNEQFF. CDR3 bases: TGCGCCAGCAGCCAAGATTCGGCTAGCGGGAAGTACAATGAGCAGTTCTTC.

This clone was seen just once. The J gene is TRBJ1-1, the V gene TRBV10-3; 9 nucleotides align to TRBD1. The germline CDR1 and CDR2 sequences are ENHRY and SYGVKD. This CDR3 comprises 14 residues. V gave up 4 bases and J gave up 7 bases; unmatched junction bases: 7. CDR3 DNA: TGTGCCATCAGTGCCACGACAGGGGGAGGTGAAGCTTTCTTT. It translates to CAISATTGGGEAFF.

The chain employs TRBV19 and TRBJ1-5, with D unresolved. V shed 3 bases and J shed 6 bases, with 9 bases lying between them. CDR1 is LNHDA and CDR2 is SQIVND in the germline V gene (reference sequence). This CDR3 has 13 residues. CDR3 DNA: TGTGCCAGTAGTATGACAAGCCGTCAGCCCCAGCATTTT. Translated, it gives CASSMTSRQPQHF.

This chain links TRBV6-5 with TRBJ2-2; D may be TRBD2 (5 bases). V was cut by 5 bases and J by 8 bases, with 12 bases left in between. This CDR3 region has 13 residues. CDR1 and CDR2 from the germline V gene are MNHEY and SVGAGI. The DNA for the CDR3 is TGTGCCAGCAGTAAACTAGAGGTTGGGGAGCTGTTTTTT. It codes for CASSKLEVGELFF.

The chain links TRBV18 to TRBJ2-6; the D is unclear. The CDR3 contains 15 residues. Germline loops: CDR1 KGHSH, CDR2 LQKENI. Trimming left V 2 bases short and J 3 bases short, with 8 bases between. The CDR3 loop is CASSPTSGGANVLTF. The DNA of the CDR3 is TGTGCCAGCTCACCAACGAGTGGTGGGGCCAACGTCCTGACTTTC.

This clone was seen a single time. The chain carries TRBV5-1 and TRBJ2-7; 10 bases are a match to TRBD2. The CDR3 consists of 17 residues. From germline, CDR1 is SGHRS and CDR2 YFSETQ. Losses at the gene ends were 6 bases for V and 0 bases for J; bases not matched to a gene: 12. The CDR3 DNA sequence: TGCGCCAGCAACCCGGGACTAGCGCCTACAATCTCCTACGAGCAGTACTTC. Protein: CASNPGLAPTISYEQYF.

The rearrangement joins TRBV19 to TRBJ2-5; the match to TRBD1 covers 7 bases. Per germline, CDR1 LNHDA and CDR2 SQIVND (reference sequence). The CDR3 is made up of 14 amino acids. V shed 4 bases and J 2 bases; nucleotides not matched to a gene: 4. CDR3 protein: CASSTTGQQETQYF. CDR3 nucleotide sequence: TGTGCCAGTAGTACCACGGGACAGCAAGAGACCCAGTACTTC.

The chain has TRBV6-5 and TRBJ2-3; maybe TRBD2 (7 bases). Trimming took off 2 bases at V and 0 bases at J, with 9 bases between the two ends. CDR1 is MNHEY and CDR2 is SVGAGI in the germline V gene. This CDR3 has 15 amino acids. The CDR3 loop reads CASSYGGGSTDTQYF. The CDR3 bases are TGTGCCAGCAGTTACGGCGGGGGCAGCACAGATACGCAGTATTTT.

The genes are TRBV5-1 and TRBJ2-1; 7 bases are a match to TRBD1. CDR3 length equals 14 residues. The V gene's germline CDR1 is SGHRS and CDR2 YFSETQ. Trimming at V came to 0 bases and at J to 9 bases, leaving 6 bases not matched to a gene. The CDR3 nucleotides are TGCGCCAGCAGCTTGGCACAGGGGTTGGGTGAGCAGTTCTTC. It is translated as CASSLAQGLGEQFF.

This rearrangement joins TRBV27 to TRBJ1-2; the D gene is possibly TRBD1 (6 bases). The CDR3 has 14 residues. V lost 6 bases and J 7 bases, leaving 18 bases between the germline ends. The germline CDR1 and CDR2 sequences are MNHEY and SMNVEV (reference sequence). Written as DNA, the CDR3 is TGTGCCAGCAGCTTGGTCGGAGGGGGGGTTGGCTACACCTTC. Protein product: CASSLVGGGVGYTF.

The chain links TRBV18 to TRBJ1-6; tentatively, D is TRBD1 (6 bases). CDR3 length: 15 residues. Between the trimmed V and J ends, which lost 4 bases and 8 bases, there was a span of 15 bases. CDR1 and CDR2 (germline): KGHSH, LQKENI. The CDR3 reads CASSLEQGGDSPLHF. The DNA for the CDR3 is TGTGCCAGCTCACTGGAACAGGGTGGGGATTCACCCCTCCACTTT.

The chain recombines TRBV5-1 with TRBJ2-1; 13 nucleotides align to TRBD2. CDR1 is SGHRS, CDR2 YFSETQ, per germline. The CDR3 has 15 residues. Germline trimming cut 6 bases from V and 5 bases from J; bases unmatched to any gene: 5. CDR3 residues: CASTIGLAGDNEQFF. In DNA form, the CDR3 reads TGCGCCAGCACCATAGGACTAGCGGGGGACAATGAGCAGTTCTTC.

This clone was picked up a small number of times. The rearrangement uses TRBV7-2 and TRBJ2-7, with TRBD1 matching over 7 bases. This CDR3 comprises 15 residues. Germline-derived CDR1 and CDR2 are SGHTA and FQGNSA. J gave up 1 base and V 4 bases, and 7 bases lay outside the gene matches. The CDR3 region has the DNA TGTGCCAGCAGCTCCACCGGGACAGTATCCTACGAGCAGTACTTC. The encoded protein is CASSSTGTVSYEQYF. The whole variable domain, filled in from reference TRBV7-2 and TRBJ2-7, reads GAGVSQSPSNKVTEKGKDVELRCDPISGHTALYWYRQSLGQGLEFLIYFQGNSAPDKSGLPSDRFSAERTGGSVSTLTIQRTQQEDSAVYLCASSSTGTVSYEQYFGPGTRLTVT.

The gene calls are TRBV4-3 and TRBJ1-3; TRBD1 matches at 7 bases. Germline CDR1 reads LGHNA; CDR2 reads YSLEER. The CDR3 has 16 residues. With 0 bases clipped from V and 0 bases from J, the junction kept 2 bases outside the gene matches. The CDR3 protein is CASSQEQGYSGNTIYF. The CDR3 DNA sequence: TGCGCCAGCAGCCAAGAACAGGGGTACTCTGGAAACACCATATATTTT.

The chain joins TRBV5-1 to TRBJ2-1, with 13 bases identical to TRBD2. V shed 4 bases, J shed 8 bases, and the junction held 9 bases outside the gene matches. The CDR3 runs to 16 residues. The germline V gene has CDR1 SGHRS and CDR2 YFSETQ. The CDR3: CASSITSGGAKDEQFF. CDR3 sequence (DNA): TGCGCCAGCAGCATAACTAGCGGGGGGGCCAAGGATGAGCAGTTCTTC.

CDR3 bases: TGTGCCAGTGTGGGGCCCACAGATACGCAGTATTTT. This sequence encodes CASVGPTDTQYF. J is TRBJ2-3 and V is TRBV12-3 or TRBV12-4; maybe TRBD1 (5 bases). CDR3 length: 12 amino acids. Trimming left V 9 bases short and J 2 bases short, with 9 bases between.

The chain couples TRBV12-5 to TRBJ2-1; 11 positions match TRBD1. Germline V gene data show CDR1 as LGHNT and CDR2 as FRNRAP. The length of the CDR3 is 15 residues. The V and J ends lost 4 bases and 4 bases, in that order; junction bases with no gene match: 3. CDR3 residues: CASGSGTGGYNEQFF. In DNA form, the CDR3 reads TGTGCTAGTGGTTCCGGGACAGGGGGTTACAATGAGCAGTTCTTC.

The rearrangement joins TRBV5-4 to TRBJ2-3, with 12 bases fitting TRBD2. Losses at the gene ends were 4 bases for V and 5 bases for J; bases not matched to a gene: 11. The germline CDR1 and CDR2 sequences are SGHNT and YYREEE (reference sequence). The CDR3 is made up of 17 amino acids. This chain's CDR3 is CASSTDLAGGPLDTQYF. The CDR3 coding sequence is TGTGCCAGCAGCACCGACCTAGCGGGAGGGCCCTTAGATACGCAGTATTTT.

The genes are TRBV19 and TRBJ2-5; D perhaps matches TRBD1 (7 bases). V dropped 5 bases and J dropped 2 bases, with 12 bases sitting between them. This CDR3 spans 14 amino acids. CDR1 and CDR2 from the germline V gene are LNHDA and SQIVND (reference sequence). The CDR3 sequence is CASSSAGQQETQYF. The CDR3 DNA is TGTGCCAGTAGTTCCGCGGGACAGCAAGAGACCCAGTACTTC.

This chain joins TRBV6-5 and TRBJ1-5; D is ambiguous. V was clipped by 0 bases and J by 3 bases, with 9 bases between them. This CDR3 contains 15 residues. Germline V CDR1 and CDR2: MNHEY, SVGAGI. The CDR3 sequence is CASSYSWPPNQPQHF. CDR3 sequence (DNA): TGTGCCAGCAGTTACTCTTGGCCGCCCAATCAGCCCCAGCATTTT.